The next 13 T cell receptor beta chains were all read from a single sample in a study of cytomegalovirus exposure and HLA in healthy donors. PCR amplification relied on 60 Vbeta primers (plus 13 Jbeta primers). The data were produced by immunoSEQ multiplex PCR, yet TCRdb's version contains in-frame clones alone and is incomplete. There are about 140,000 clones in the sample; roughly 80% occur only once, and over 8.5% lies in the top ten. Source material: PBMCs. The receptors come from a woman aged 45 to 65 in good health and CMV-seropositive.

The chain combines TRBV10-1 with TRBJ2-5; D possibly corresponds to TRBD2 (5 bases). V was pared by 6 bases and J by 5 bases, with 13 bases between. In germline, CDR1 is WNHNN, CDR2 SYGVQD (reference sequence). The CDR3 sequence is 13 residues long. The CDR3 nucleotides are TGCGCCAGCAGACTCGGGGATGGGGAGACCCAGTACTTC. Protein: CASRLGDGETQYF.

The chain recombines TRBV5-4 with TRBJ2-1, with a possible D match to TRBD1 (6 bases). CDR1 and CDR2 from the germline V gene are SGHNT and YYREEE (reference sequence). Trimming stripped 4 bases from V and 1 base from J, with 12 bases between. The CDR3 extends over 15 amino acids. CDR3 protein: CASSMTGDSYNEQFF. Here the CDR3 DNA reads TGTGCCAGCAGCATGACAGGAGATTCCTACAATGAGCAGTTCTTC.

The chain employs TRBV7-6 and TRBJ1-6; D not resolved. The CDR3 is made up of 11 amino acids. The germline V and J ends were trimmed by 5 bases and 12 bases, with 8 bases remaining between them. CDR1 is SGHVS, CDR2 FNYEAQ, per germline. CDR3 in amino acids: CASSLRGPLHF. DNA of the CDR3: TGTGCCAGCAGCCTCCGGGGACCCCTCCACTTT.

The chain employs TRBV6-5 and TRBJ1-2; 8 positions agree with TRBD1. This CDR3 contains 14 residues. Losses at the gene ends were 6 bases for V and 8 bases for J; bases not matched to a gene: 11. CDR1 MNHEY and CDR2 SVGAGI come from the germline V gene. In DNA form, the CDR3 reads TGTGCCAGCAGCCGAAGTGACAGGGGTGGGGGCTACACCTTC. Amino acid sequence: CASSRSDRGGGYTF.

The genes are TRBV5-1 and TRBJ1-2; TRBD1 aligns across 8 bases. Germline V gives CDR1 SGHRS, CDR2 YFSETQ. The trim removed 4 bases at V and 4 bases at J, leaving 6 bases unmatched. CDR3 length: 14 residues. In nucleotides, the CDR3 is TGCGCCAGCAGCCTGGGACAGGCACTCTATGGCTACACCTTC. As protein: CASSLGQALYGYTF.

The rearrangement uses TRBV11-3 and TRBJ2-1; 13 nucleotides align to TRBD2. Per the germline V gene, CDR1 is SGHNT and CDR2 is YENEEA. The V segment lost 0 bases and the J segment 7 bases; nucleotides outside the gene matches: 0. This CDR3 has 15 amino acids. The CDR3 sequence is CASSLEGLAGNEQFF. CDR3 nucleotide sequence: TGTGCCAGCAGCTTAGAGGGACTAGCGGGGAATGAGCAGTTCTTC.

CDR3 in DNA: TGCGCCAGCAGCTTGGACACACAGGGTACCTACGAGCAGTACTTC. This sequence encodes CASSLDTQGTYEQYF. J is TRBJ2-7 and V is TRBV5-1, with D possibly TRBD1 on 6 matching bases. Germline values: CDR1 SGHRS, CDR2 YFSETQ. The germline V and J ends were trimmed by 0 bases and 2 bases, with 12 bases remaining between them. CDR3 length: 15 amino acids.

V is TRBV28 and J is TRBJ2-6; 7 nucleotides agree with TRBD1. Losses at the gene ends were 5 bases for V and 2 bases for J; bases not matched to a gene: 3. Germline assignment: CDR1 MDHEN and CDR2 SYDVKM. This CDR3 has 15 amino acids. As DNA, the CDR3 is TGTGCCAGCAGTCAAACAGGGGCTGGGGCCAACGTCCTGACTTTC. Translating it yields CASSQTGAGANVLTF.

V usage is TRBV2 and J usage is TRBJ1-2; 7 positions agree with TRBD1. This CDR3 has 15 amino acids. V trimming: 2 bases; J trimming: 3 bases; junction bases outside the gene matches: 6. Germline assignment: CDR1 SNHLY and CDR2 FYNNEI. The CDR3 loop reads CASSEMTGIDYGYTF. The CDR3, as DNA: TGTGCCAGCAGTGAAATGACAGGGATTGACTATGGCTACACCTTC.

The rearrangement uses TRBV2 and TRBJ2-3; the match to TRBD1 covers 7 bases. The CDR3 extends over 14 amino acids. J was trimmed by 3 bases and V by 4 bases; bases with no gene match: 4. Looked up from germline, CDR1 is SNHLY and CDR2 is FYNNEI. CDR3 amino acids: CASSVGRGTDTQYF. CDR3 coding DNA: TGTGCCAGCAGTGTGGGCAGGGGGACAGATACGCAGTATTTT.

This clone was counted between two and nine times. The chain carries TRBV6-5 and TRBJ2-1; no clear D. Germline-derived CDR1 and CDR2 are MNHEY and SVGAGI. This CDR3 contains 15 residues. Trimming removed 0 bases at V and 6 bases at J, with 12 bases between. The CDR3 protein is CASSYSATFFNEQFF. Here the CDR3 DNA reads TGTGCCAGCAGTTACTCGGCGACTTTTTTCAATGAGCAGTTCTTC.

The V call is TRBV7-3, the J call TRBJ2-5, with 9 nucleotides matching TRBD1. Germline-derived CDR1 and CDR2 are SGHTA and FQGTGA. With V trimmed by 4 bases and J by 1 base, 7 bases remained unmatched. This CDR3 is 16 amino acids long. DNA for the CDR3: TGTGCCAGCAGCTCGGGGACAGGGAGATTCCAAGAGACCCAGTACTTC. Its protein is CASSSGTGRFQETQYF.

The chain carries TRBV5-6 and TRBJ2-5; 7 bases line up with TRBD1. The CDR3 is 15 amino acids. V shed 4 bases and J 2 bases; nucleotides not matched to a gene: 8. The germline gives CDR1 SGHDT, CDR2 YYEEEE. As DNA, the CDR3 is TGTGCCAGCAGCGGTCTTAGGGGGCGTCAAGAGACCCAGTACTTC. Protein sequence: CASSGLRGRQETQYF.